A single sample gave rise to the 20 T cell receptor beta chains below, sequenced in a study of CD8+ T cells in alopecia areata (dated by TCRdb to the late 2010s). Receptor amplification or capture employed the immunoSEQ multiplex PCR assay. For TCR sequencing, RNA was extracted from every sample and reverse transcribed into cDNA to serve as template. TCRdb obtained this table from immuneACCESS and retained in-frame rearrangements with V and J assigned. These tables miss some clones; where compared with another copy, unresolved V genes account for less than half of the shortfall, and the remainder is unexplained. Here the sample lists more than 90,000 clones, none seen once only. Roughly a fifth of the sample lies in the top ten. Sequencing was done on a sample of lesional skin. Receptor source: a C3H/HeJ mouse with alopecia areata. The mouse line in question has MHC haplotype H2-k.

On this clone: Mouse germline and gene names are used. The read halts 4 residues ahead of the CDR3 end, with the missing end drawn from the germline J gene. The V and J genes are TRBV13-1 and TRBJ1-1; D possibly corresponds to TRBD1 (5 bases). Germline values: CDR1 NSHNY, CDR2 SYGAGN. The V end was cut by 0 bases, the J end by 0 bases, with 9 bases between. The CDR3 extends over 15 amino acids. Incomplete CDR3 DNA: TGTGCCAGCAGTGATGCGGACAATACAAACACA. It is translated as CASSDADNTNT. The entire CDR3 protein is CASSDADNTNTEVFF.

This clone was seen more than once but under ten times. Gene names are mouse gene names. The read terminates 4 residues ahead of where the CDR3 ends, so the germline J gene completes it. The chain joins TRBV1 to TRBJ2-7, with 9 bases matching TRBD2. The CDR3 loop spans 17 amino acids. Germline CDR1 NSQYPW, CDR2 LRSPGD (reference sequence). With 0 bases clipped from V and 0 bases from J, the junction kept 6 bases outside the gene matches. CDR3 region: CTCSADGAGGVSYEQYF. The covered CDR3 bases are TGCACCTGCAGTGCAGATGGGGCTGGGGGGGTCTCCTAT.

This clone has at least ten counts. The protein recorded in TCRdb does not match the translated DNA at residue 11; the protein presented here comes from translating the DNA. Mouse germline and gene names are used. The read ends 3 residues early relative to the CDR3; the germline J gene fills the gap. The chain couples TRBV13-3 to TRBJ1-6; 8 bases align to TRBD1. TRBJ1-6 is annotated as an ORF whose role is uncertain. The CDR3 is 14 residues long. Germline V gene lookup returns CDR1 NNHDY and CDR2 SYVADS. Unmatched junction bases numbered 1, after V lost 3 bases and J lost 5 bases. The CDR3 spells CASSGDRHNSPLYF. CDR3 DNA, as far as it was read: TGTGCCAGCAGTGGGGACAGGCATAATTCGCCC.

Comments on this clone: The genes and germline here are from mouse. The read is 4 residues too short to cover the CDR3 end, so that end is filled in from the germline J gene. Within the sample, other DNA sequences also encode this same CDR3. The chain uses TRBV1 and TRBJ2-1, with TRBD2 matching 9 bases. The CDR3 totals 16 residues. Losses at the gene ends were 3 bases for V and 0 bases for J; bases not matched to a gene: 3. Germline CDR1 and CDR2: NSQYPW and LRSPGD (reference sequence). This CDR3 reads CTCSALGGVNYAEQFF. CDR3 DNA (partial): TGCACCTGCAGTGCTCTGGGGGGGGTTAACTATGCT.

As regards this clone: Germline and genes here are mouse. The CDR3 extends 4 residues past the end of the read, so its final part is completed from the germline J gene. The chain combines TRBV17 with TRBJ1-2; 9 positions agree with TRBD1. Germline V gene sequence: CDR1 MNHDT, CDR2 YYDKIL. The CDR3 contains 14 residues. The covered CDR3 bases are TGTGCTAGCAGTAGGGGGGACAGGGAGGGC. It encodes CASSRGDREG. The full CDR3 protein reads CASSRGDREGDYTF. Drawing the rest from reference TRBV17 and TRBJ1-2, the complete variable domain is DTTVKQNPRYKLARVGKPVNLICSQTMNHDTMYWYQKKPNQAPKLLLFYYDKILNREADTFEKFQSSRPNNSFCSLYIGSAGLEYSAMYLCASSRGDREGDYTFGSGTRLLVI.

With respect to this clone: Gene names refer to mouse genes. The CDR3 end falls 4 residues outside the read, so it is completed with the germline J gene. The chain uses TRBV13-3 and TRBJ2-3, with TRBD2 matching 9 bases. The trim removed 3 bases at V and 3 bases at J, leaving 5 bases unmatched. The CDR3 sequence is 15 residues long. The germline CDR1 and CDR2 sequences are NNHDY and SYVADS. The CDR3 DNA, read in part, is TGTGCCAGCAGTGGAACGACTGGGGGAGCAGAA. As protein: CASSGTTGGAE. The full CDR3 protein reads CASSGTTGGAETLYF.

Note on this clone: TCRdb's protein does not match the DNA translation at residue 13; the protein provided is translated from the DNA. Gene names are mouse gene names. The CDR3 extends 3 residues past the end of the read, so its final part is completed from the germline J gene. The chain combines TRBV13-3 with TRBJ1-3; 9 nucleotides line up with TRBD1. This CDR3 has 16 amino acids. V was pared by 1 base and J by 4 bases, with 6 bases of the junction left unmatched. The germline gives CDR1 NNHDY, CDR2 SYVADS. The CDR3 spells CASSDWMGTGGNTLYF. The sequenced part of the CDR3 DNA is TGTGCCAGCAGTGATTGGATGGGGACAGGGGGAAATACG.

The sample holds a few counts of this clone. Gene names refer to mouse genes. The CDR3 end lies 4 residues beyond the end of the read and is filled in from the germline J gene. The chain uses TRBV13-3 and TRBJ2-2; 7 bases align to TRBD1. This CDR3 contains 15 residues. V trimming: 2 bases; J trimming: 5 bases; junction bases outside the gene matches: 6. Germline V gene data show CDR1 as NNHDY and CDR2 as SYVADS. CDR3 DNA (partial): TGTGCCAGCAGTGAGACAGGGAGGGAAACCGGG. Amino acids: CASSETGRETG. The whole CDR3 protein reads CASSETGRETGQLYF.

This clone came up a few times. Gene names and germline match the mouse. The CDR3 end lies 4 residues beyond the end of the read and is filled in from the germline J gene. J is TRBJ2-3 and V is TRBV19; 14 positions agree with TRBD2. The CDR3 is 17 residues long. Per germline, CDR1 FNHDT and CDR2 SITEND (reference sequence). Losses at the gene ends were 6 bases for V and 3 bases for J; bases not matched to a gene: 9. Incomplete CDR3 DNA: TGTGCCAGCATTAACCGGGACTGGGGGGGCGCGGCAGAA. Translated, it gives CASINRDWGGAAE. The whole CDR3 sequence is CASINRDWGGAAETLYF. The full variable domain, its missing parts supplied by reference TRBV19 and TRBJ2-3, is GGIITQTPKFLIGQEGQKLTLKCQQNFNHDTMYWYRQDSGKGLRLIYYSITENDLQKGDLSEGYDASREKKSSFSLTVTSAQKNEMAVFLCASINRDWGGAAETLYFGSGTRLTVL.

About this clone itself: Genes and germline are mouse. Read coverage stops 4 residues before the CDR3 terminus; the germline J gene supplies the remainder. The chain has TRBV13-1 and TRBJ2-7; D perhaps matches TRBD2 (5 bases). Per germline, CDR1 NSHNY and CDR2 SYGAGN. V lost 4 bases, J lost 0 bases, and 11 bases lay in between. CDR3 length equals 14 residues. Here the CDR3 reads CASSPTGYSYEQYF. The CDR3 DNA, read in part, is TGTGCCAGCAGTCCAACTGGATACTCCTAT.

As for this clone: At residue 9, the TCRdb protein departs from the DNA translation, so the protein shown here was derived from the DNA itself. Any gene name here is a mouse gene name. The read comes to an end 3 residues before the CDR3 does, leaving the germline J gene to fill in the end. This chain connects TRBV13-1 to TRBJ1-3; 9 nucleotides line up with TRBD1. This CDR3 is 12 amino acids long. Per germline, CDR1 NSHNY and CDR2 SYGAGN. The CDR3 loop is CASSLTGGTLYF. The CDR3 DNA, read in part, is TGTGCCAGCAGCCTGACAGGGGGTACG.

As concerns this clone: All gene names here are mouse names. The CDR3 extends 4 residues past the end of the read, so its final part is completed from the germline J gene. J is TRBJ2-7 and V is TRBV13-3; the D is unclear. This CDR3 is built from 13 residues. Trimming removed 1 base from V and 3 bases from J, with 8 bases in between. The V gene's germline CDR1 is NNHDY and CDR2 SYVADS. The CDR3 sequence is CASSDTHSYEQYF. The part of the CDR3 DNA that was read is TGTGCCAGCAGTGATACCCACAGCTAT.

About this clone itself: Mouse gene names and germline throughout. The CDR3 is cut off 4 residues early in the read; its end comes from the germline J gene. The rearrangement links TRBV13-3 to TRBJ2-5; 9 positions match TRBD2. Per the germline V gene, CDR1 is NNHDY and CDR2 is SYVADS. V was clipped by 5 bases and J by 0 bases; unmatched bases: 4. This CDR3 comprises 15 residues. This CDR3 is CASSRTGVNQDTQYF. The DNA read from the CDR3 is TGTGCCAGCAGCCGGACTGGGGTTAACCAAGAC.

Notes on this clone: The genes are named according to mouse. The covered CDR3 bases are TGTGCCAGCAGTGATGAGAGAACAAAAAATAGTGCAGAA. Translated, it gives CASSDERTKNSAE. The full-length CDR3 reads as CASSDERTKNSAETLYF. The chain employs TRBV13-3 and TRBJ2-3, with D uncertain. The CDR3 end lies 4 residues beyond the end of the read and is filled in from the germline J gene. This CDR3 has 17 residues. Germline assignment: CDR1 NNHDY and CDR2 SYVADS. V was pared by 0 bases and J by 0 bases, with 14 bases between.

Turning to this clone: Mouse germline and gene names are used. The read stops 4 residues short of the end of the CDR3; the missing end is completed from the germline J gene. The sample carries other DNA sequences with the same CDR3. This sequence joins TRBV1 and TRBJ2-7, with D perhaps matching TRBD2 (5 bases). CDR1 and CDR2 (germline): NSQYPW, LRSPGD (reference sequence). The CDR3 contains 13 residues. The V and J ends lost 4 bases and 0 bases respectively, with 7 bases between them. The sequenced CDR3 bases are TGCACCTGCAGTGGGTGGGGCTCCTAT. Its translation: CTCSGWGSY. The CDR3 as a whole reads CTCSGWGSYEQYF.

Comment on this clone: Mouse germline and gene names are used. The observed sequence ends 4 residues before the CDR3 terminus, with the missing tail filled in from the germline J gene. The V call is TRBV13-3, the J call TRBJ2-5; TRBD1 agrees at 11 bases. The germline gives CDR1 NNHDY, CDR2 SYVADS. J gave up 2 bases and V 3 bases, and 5 bases lay outside the gene matches. CDR3 length: 16 amino acids. Incomplete CDR3 DNA: TGTGCCAGCAGTGGGACAGGGGGCTCGGGCCAAGAC. Residues: CASSGTGGSGQD. The complete CDR3 protein is CASSGTGGSGQDTQYF.

This clone was picked up a small number of times. Gene names follow the mouse nomenclature. The CDR3: CASGAGNYAEQFF. CDR3 DNA (partial): TGTGCCAGCGGGGCAGGGAACTATGCT. V gene TRBV13-2 combines with J gene TRBJ2-1, with D possibly TRBD1 on 5 matching bases. The CDR3 is cut off 4 residues early in the read; its end comes from the germline J gene. This CDR3 spans 13 amino acids. The V and J ends lost 5 bases and 1 base respectively, with 7 bases between them. Germline lookup yields CDR1 NNHNN and CDR2 SYGAGS (reference sequence).

This clone was seen a handful of times. The gene symbols are mouse symbols. The read ends 4 residues before the CDR3 terminus; that terminus is restored from the germline J gene. This sequence joins TRBV1 and TRBJ2-7; D may be TRBD2 (7 bases). CDR1 is NSQYPW, CDR2 LRSPGD, per germline (reference sequence). The CDR3 consists of 15 residues. The CDR3 reads CTCSADGGLKYEQYF. Partial CDR3 DNA: TGCACCTGCAGTGCAGATGGGGGGCTGAAATAT.

Details on this clone: At residue 15, TCRdb's protein disagrees with the DNA translation; the protein shown here derives from the DNA. Mouse names are used for the genes. The read stops 3 residues short of the end of the CDR3; the missing end is completed from the germline J gene. V usage is TRBV13-1 and J usage is TRBJ1-3; D is perhaps TRBD1 (6 bases). CDR1 NSHNY and CDR2 SYGAGN come from the germline V gene. V lost 1 base and J lost 0, with 17 bases in between. There are 18 residues in the CDR3. The CDR3 bases that were read are TGTGCCAGCAGTGATAAAAGGGGGACAAAAAATTCTGGAAATACG. It encodes CASSDKRGTKNSGNT. In full, the CDR3 reads CASSDKRGTKNSGNTLYF.

On this clone itself: Mouse gene names apply. Read data end 4 residues before the CDR3 end; the end is taken from the germline J gene. The chain is built from TRBV5 and TRBJ2-5; D is perhaps TRBD1 (5 bases). CDR3 length equals 15 residues. Germline assignment: CDR1 LGHNA and CDR2 YNLKQL (reference sequence). V was trimmed by 3 bases and J by 0 bases, leaving 10 bases between them. The CDR3 reads CASSQRQINQDTQYF. The DNA read from the CDR3 is TGTGCCAGCAGCCAGAGACAGATTAACCAAGAC.